The source of this T cell receptor (beta chain) is a study of blood T cell repertoires in COVID-19. In the study overall: Nucleic acid was either cDNA or gDNA, and it came from T cells, B-cell-depleted T cells, or PBMCs.

Germline lookup yields CDR1 MDHEN and CDR2 SYDVKM. The CDR3 runs 15 residues. The V and J ends lost 2 bases and 1 base respectively, with 11 bases between them. Using immunoSEQ multiplex PCR, the repertoire was profiled, and TCRdb retains in-frame clones only, with some absent. Among about 530,000 clones listed, approximately 88% were seen once. Patients in Seattle were enrolled during active infection, then followed longitudinally. The specimen sequenced was peripheral blood. The V gene is TRBV28, the J gene TRBJ1-1; D possibly corresponds to TRBD1 (6 bases). This clonotype was obtained from a woman aged 45-65 years with COVID-19, enrolled during active disease. The CDR3 DNA reads as TGTGCCAGCAGTTTACGCCAGGGGTGGAACACTGAAGCTTTCTTT. Translating it yields CASSLRQGWNTEAFF. Complete variable domain (other parts from reference TRBV28 and TRBJ1-1): DVKVTQSSRYLVKRTGEKVFLECVQDMDHENMFWYRQDPGLGLRLIYFSYDVKMKEKGDIPEGYSVSREKKERFSLILESASTNQTSMYLCASSLRQGWNTEAFFGQGTRLTVV.